The 14 T cell receptor beta chains in this list originate from one sample, sequenced in a study of shared clonotypes between healthy human individuals. Repertoires were generated with immunoSEQ multiplex PCR, while TCRdb's copy carries only in-frame clones and drops some. The sample includes roughly 1,000,000 clones, approximately 80% of them seen just once. The material sequenced was memory CD4+ T cells from PBMCs. Specified subset: CD45RA-negative fraction. These receptors all come from a man aged 18 to 29 in good health. Some clones in this sample may be carry-over from other donors' samples.

The chain joins TRBV28 to TRBJ1-2, with D tentatively TRBD1 (5 bases). The ends were cut back, 3 bases at V and 4 bases at J, with 15 bases in the middle. CDR3 size: 15 residues. The V gene's germline CDR1 is MDHEN and CDR2 SYDVKM. In DNA form, the CDR3 reads TGTGCCAGCAGTTTGGTAGCCAGGGCGGCCTATGGCTACACCTTC. Translating it yields CASSLVARAAYGYTF.

On this clone: Other DNA sequences from this sample encode an identical CDR3 as well. V and J are TRBV4-1 and TRBJ2-5; 7 bases are a match to TRBD2. Germline values: CDR1 MGHRA, CDR2 YSYEKL. Trimming removed 3 bases from V and 5 bases from J; junction bases left unmatched: 3. The CDR3 spans 13 residues. CDR3 in amino acids: CASSQARGETQYF. The CDR3 coding sequence is TGCGCCAGCAGCCAGGCGCGGGGGGAGACCCAGTACTTC.

This chain joins TRBV6-5 and TRBJ1-2; TRBD1 is a possible D gene (6 bases). V was pared by 6 bases and J by 3 bases, with 11 bases between. The CDR3 length is 13 residues. The germline CDR1 and CDR2 sequences are MNHEY and SVGAGI. The CDR3 nucleotides read TGTGCCAGCAGCCAAGGGGGTGACTATGGCTACACCTTC. Its protein is CASSQGGDYGYTF.

The chain links TRBV7-3 to TRBJ2-1; the D is unclear. V was shortened by 5 bases and J by 4 bases, with 18 bases between the two germline ends. The CDR3 sequence is 16 residues long. From germline, CDR1 is SGHTA and CDR2 FQGTGA. In DNA, the CDR3 is TGTGCCAGCAGCCCAACCGGCGGAGCCCTATACAATGAGCAGTTCTTC. Amino acid sequence: CASSPTGGALYNEQFF.

The CDR3 region has the DNA TGTGCCAGCAGTTCATTAAGACAGCCCGTGGGGGCTTTCTTT. It codes for CASSSLRQPVGAFF. The chain carries TRBV28 and TRBJ1-1; the D gene is possibly TRBD1 (5 bases). This CDR3 contains 14 residues. V lost 4 bases and J lost 11, with 20 bases in between. CDR1 and CDR2 (germline): MDHEN, SYDVKM.

V and J are TRBV5-4 and TRBJ2-7; TRBD2 is a possible D gene (6 bases). CDR1 and CDR2 from the germline V gene are SGHNT and YYREEE (reference sequence). CDR3 length: 15 residues. V was pared by 4 bases and J by 1 base, with 15 bases between. DNA of the CDR3: TGTGCCAGCAGCGCCTCGGCGGGAAAGTCCTACGAGCAGTACTTC. This encodes CASSASAGKSYEQYF.

This chain connects TRBV15 to TRBJ2-5; D unclear. The CDR3 has 14 amino acids. Per the germline V gene, CDR1 is LNHNV and CDR2 is YYDKDF (reference sequence). V lost 2 bases, J lost 5 bases, and 12 bases lay in between. The CDR3 region is CATSRLGNRETQYF. The CDR3 region has the DNA TGTGCCACCAGCAGACTTGGTAATCGTGAGACCCAGTACTTC.

The sample holds a few counts of this clone. The CDR3 DNA is TGTGCCAGCAGCGCCCAGGGTAACGTCCTGACTTTC. It yields the protein CASSAQGNVLTF. The chain carries TRBV7-9 and TRBJ2-6, with a possible D match to TRBD1 (5 bases). Trimming stripped 5 bases from V and 10 bases from J, with 9 bases between. The CDR3 contains 12 residues. Germline CDR1 reads SEHNR; CDR2 reads FQNEAQ (reference sequence).

The V gene is TRBV19, the J gene TRBJ1-2, with D possibly matching TRBD1 (6 bases). V dropped 4 bases and J dropped 10 bases, with 13 bases sitting between them. The germline V gene encodes CDR1 LNHDA and CDR2 SQIVND (reference sequence). The CDR3 is made up of 12 amino acids. The CDR3 coding sequence is TGTGCCAGTAGTACGCGGGACATCGCCTACACCTTC. This encodes CASSTRDIAYTF.

This chain connects TRBV7-9 to TRBJ2-3; D not resolved. Germline assignment: CDR1 SEHNR and CDR2 FQNEAQ (reference sequence). V was clipped by 2 bases and J by 6 bases, with 6 bases between them. This CDR3 is 12 amino acids long. In DNA form, the CDR3 reads TGTGCCAGCAGCTTAATCCGGGATACGCAGTATTTT. Translation gives CASSLIRDTQYF.

The chain couples TRBV4-2 to TRBJ2-1, with 13 bases lining up with TRBD2. The germline V gene encodes CDR1 LGHNA and CDR2 YNFKEQ. The CDR3 is 16 residues long. Losses at the gene ends were 3 bases for V and 9 bases for J; bases not matched to a gene: 8. The CDR3 DNA is TGTGCCAGCAGCCACCAACTAGCGGGAGGGGCAACTGAGCAGTTCTTC. It codes for CASSHQLAGGATEQFF.

The chain carries TRBV28 and TRBJ1-2; possible D gene TRBD1, 5 bases. The CDR3 contains 12 residues. Looked up from germline, CDR1 is MDHEN and CDR2 is SYDVKM. Trimming removed 8 bases at V and 8 bases at J, with 15 bases between. In DNA, the CDR3 is TGTGCCAGCCTCACAGGCCTCAGAGGCTACACCTTC. This codes for CASLTGLRGYTF.

The gene calls are TRBV28 and TRBJ1-3; D is ambiguous. The V gene lost 5 bases and the J gene lost 0 bases, with 11 bases spanning the gap. Germline CDR1 reads MDHEN; CDR2 reads SYDVKM. CDR3 length: 15 amino acids. CDR3 DNA: TGTGCCAGCAGTCCTCAAATGAGCTCTGGAAACACCATATATTTT. Translated: CASSPQMSSGNTIYF.

V and J are TRBV9 and TRBJ1-2, with unresolved D. CDR3 length equals 14 residues. V lost 1 base, J lost 1 base, and 8 bases lay in between. Germline-derived CDR1 and CDR2 are SGDLS and YYNGEE. As DNA, the CDR3 is TGTGCCAGCAGCGTACGGGAGAATAACTATGGCTACACCTTC. The encoded protein is CASSVRENNYGYTF. The full variable domain, rest sourced from reference TRBV9 and TRBJ1-2, is DSGVTQTPKHLITATGQRVTLRCSPRSGDLSVYWYQQSLDQGLQFLIQYYNGEERAKGNILERFSAQQFPDLHSELNLSSLELGDSALYFCASSVRENNYGYTFGSGTRLTVV.